Below, 11 T cell receptor beta chains from the same sample are listed, as sequenced in a study of cytomegalovirus exposure and HLA in healthy donors. PCR amplification relied on 60 Vbeta primers (plus 13 Jbeta primers). Assay used: immunoSEQ multiplex PCR; TCRdb lists only in-frame clones, some missing. The sample shows around 150,000 clones, approximately 70% of them seen only once. The sample taken for sequencing was PBMCs. The receptors were sampled from a man younger than 30 in good health and CMV-seropositive.

This chain joins TRBV25-1 and TRBJ2-3, with a possible D match to TRBD2 (5 bases). This CDR3 is built from 14 residues. V was shortened by 5 bases and J by 3 bases, with 12 bases between the two germline ends. The germline V gene has CDR1 MGHDK and CDR2 SYGVNS. CDR3 sequence reads: CASSQLEETDTQYF. Written as DNA, the CDR3 is TGTGCCAGCAGTCAACTAGAGGAAACAGATACGCAGTATTTT.

The chain uses TRBV15 and TRBJ2-5; TRBD2 might be the D (6 bases). CDR1 LNHNV and CDR2 YYDKDF come from the germline V gene (reference sequence). This CDR3 is 15 amino acids long. Trimming left V 1 base short and J 4 bases short, with 13 bases between. The CDR3 spells CATSRVLAGRETQYF. The CDR3 coding sequence is TGTGCCACCAGCAGAGTTCTTGCGGGGAGAGAGACCCAGTACTTC.

This rearrangement joins TRBV19 to TRBJ1-2; 7 bases fit TRBD1. Germline values: CDR1 LNHDA, CDR2 SQIVND (reference sequence). The CDR3 has 15 amino acids. V was clipped by 3 bases and J by 4 bases; unmatched bases: 8. Here the CDR3 reads CASSIPGQLSYGYTF. The CDR3 region has the DNA TGTGCCAGTAGTATTCCGGGACAGTTATCCTATGGCTACACCTTC.

The CDR3 sequence is CSARGAGPQHF. The DNA of the CDR3 is TGCAGTGCTAGAGGGGCGGGGCCCCAGCATTTT. This chain links TRBV20-1 with TRBJ1-5; D is unclear. Between the trimmed V and J ends, which lost 1 base and 9 bases, there was a span of 7 bases. The CDR3 has 11 residues. Germline V lookup: CDR1 DFQATT, CDR2 SNEGSKA (reference sequence).

This clone showed up just a few times. This chain uses TRBV4-1 with TRBJ1-4; D call uncertain. This CDR3 spans 14 amino acids. Germline V gives CDR1 MGHRA, CDR2 YSYEKL. V was trimmed by 6 bases and J by 4 bases, leaving 12 bases between them. CDR3 protein: CASRLGSSNEKLFF. As DNA, the CDR3 is TGCGCCAGCAGGCTCGGGTCAAGTAATGAAAAACTGTTTTTT.

The chain links TRBV7-3 to TRBJ2-3; 8 bases are shared with TRBD2. The CDR3 totals 15 residues. Per the germline V gene, CDR1 is SGHTA and CDR2 is FQGTGA. J was trimmed by 3 bases and V by 5 bases; bases with no gene match: 7. In DNA, the CDR3 is TGTGCCAGCAGCCTTAGCGGGGCTAATACAGATACGCAGTATTTT. As protein: CASSLSGANTDTQYF.

In this sample, this clone turned up once. The chain recombines TRBV6-4 with TRBJ2-1; TRBD2 matches at 11 bases. Germline lookup yields CDR1 MRHNA and CDR2 SNTAGT. The CDR3 extends over 15 amino acids. With 5 bases clipped from V and 8 bases from J, the junction kept 8 bases outside the gene matches. DNA of the CDR3: TGTGCCAGCAGTCCCACTAGCGGGAGTAGGGATGAGCAGTTCTTC. It encodes CASSPTSGSRDEQFF.

The J gene is TRBJ1-4, the V gene TRBV6-1, with D hard to call. V was pared by 2 bases and J by 13 bases, with 20 bases between. The CDR3 is 15 amino acids. Per the germline V gene, CDR1 is MNHNS and CDR2 is SASEGT. The CDR3 loop is CASSELSQSTPTLFF. The CDR3 bases are TGTGCCAGCAGTGAACTCAGTCAGTCCACACCCACACTGTTTTTT.

The chain combines TRBV11-1 with TRBJ1-2; D might be TRBD1 (6 bases). The CDR3 runs to 13 residues. Trimming took 2 bases from V and 5 from J, leaving 9 bases between them. Germline CDR1 is SGHAT and CDR2 is FQDESV (reference sequence). This chain's CDR3 is CASSLSGEYGYTF. The CDR3 region has the DNA TGTGCCAGCAGCTTATCAGGGGAGTATGGCTACACCTTC.

This clone has just a few counts. The V gene is TRBV10-3, the J gene TRBJ2-7; perhaps TRBD1 as D (6 bases). Germline V CDR1 and CDR2: ENHRY, SYGVKD. Between the trimmed V and J ends, which lost 3 bases and 4 bases, there was a span of 16 bases. This CDR3 comprises 15 residues. CDR3: CAISEGAQQGYEQYV. Here the CDR3 DNA reads TGTGCCATCAGTGAAGGGGCCCAACAGGGTTACGAGCAGTACGTC.

Comments on this clone: One junction end does not reproduce the germline sequence, and a read error may be involved. The chain joins TRBV10-3 to TRBJ2-3, with 7 bases fitting TRBD1. Germline V lookup: CDR1 ENHRY, CDR2 SYGVKD. This CDR3 has 15 residues. Here the CDR3 DNA reads TGTGCCATCAGGGGGGACAGTCTAAGCACAAATACGCAGTATTTT. This gives the protein CAIRGDSLSTNTQYF.